The TCR beta chain described here comes from a study of graft-versus-host responses after intestinal transplantation. On the study more broadly: Isolated intestinal, liver-intestinal, or multivisceral transplants were what recipients had. Notes on the study in general: Declining HvG levels early post-transplant were linked to peak circulating GvH clone levels.

Assay: immunoSEQ multiplex PCR; the TCRdb copy retains only in-frame clones and omits some. The data show about 25,000 clones, with about 95% seen just once and 0.82% held by the top ten. As to this clone: Its antigen is undetermined.

With 3 bases removed from V and 3 bases from J, the gap between germline ends came to 17 bases. CDR3 length equals 16 residues. The germline CDR1 and CDR2 sequences are MDHEN and SYDVKM. V is TRBV28 and J is TRBJ2-5, with TRBD1 as a possible D gene (6 bases). Material: PBMCs, obtained just over 29 days after intestinal transplant. This TCR was sampled from a human patient who received an intestinal transplant, so some T cells may come from the graft donor. This CDR3 reads CASSFLPGTTEETQYF. The CDR3 bases are TGTGCCAGCAGTTTTTTGCCCGGGACAACTGAAGAGACCCAGTACTTC.